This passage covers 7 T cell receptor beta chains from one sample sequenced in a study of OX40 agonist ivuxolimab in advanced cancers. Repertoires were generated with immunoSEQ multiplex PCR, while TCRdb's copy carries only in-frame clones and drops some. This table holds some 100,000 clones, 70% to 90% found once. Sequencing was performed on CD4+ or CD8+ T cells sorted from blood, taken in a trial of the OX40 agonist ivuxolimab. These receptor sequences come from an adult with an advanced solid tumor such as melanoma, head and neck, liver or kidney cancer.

The CDR3 bases are TGTGCCAGCAGTTCCAACTACAGGGTATACGAGCAGTACTTC. As protein: CASSSNYRVYEQYF. The chain employs TRBV2 and TRBJ2-7, with D maybe TRBD1 (6 bases). CDR1 and CDR2 (germline): SNHLY, FYNNEI. V shed 5 bases and J shed 4 bases, with 15 bases lying between them. The CDR3 has 14 residues.

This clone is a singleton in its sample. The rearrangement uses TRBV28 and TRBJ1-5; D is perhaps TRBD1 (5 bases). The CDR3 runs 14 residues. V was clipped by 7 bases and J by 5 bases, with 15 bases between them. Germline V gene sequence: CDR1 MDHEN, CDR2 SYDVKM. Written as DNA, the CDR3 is TGTGCCAGCATGGCCGGGGGTCGGGATCAGCCCCAGCATTTT. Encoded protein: CASMAGGRDQPQHF. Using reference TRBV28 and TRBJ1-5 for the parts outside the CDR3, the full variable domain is DVKVTQSSRYLVKRTGEKVFLECVQDMDHENMFWYRQDPGLGLRLIYFSYDVKMKEKGDIPEGYSVSREKKERFSLILESASTNQTSMYLCASMAGGRDQPQHFGDGTRLSIL.

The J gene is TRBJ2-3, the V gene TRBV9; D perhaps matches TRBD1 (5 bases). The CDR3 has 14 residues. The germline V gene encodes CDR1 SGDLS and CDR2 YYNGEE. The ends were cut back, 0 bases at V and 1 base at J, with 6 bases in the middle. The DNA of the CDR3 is TGTGCCAGCAGCGTAGGACAGCGCACAGATACGCAGTATTTT. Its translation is CASSVGQRTDTQYF.

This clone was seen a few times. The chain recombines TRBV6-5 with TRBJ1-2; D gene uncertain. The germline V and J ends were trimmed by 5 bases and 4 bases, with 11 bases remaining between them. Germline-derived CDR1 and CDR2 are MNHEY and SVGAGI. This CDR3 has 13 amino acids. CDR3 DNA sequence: TGTGCCAGCAGTAACGCGGGGTTCTATGGCTACACCTTC. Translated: CASSNAGFYGYTF.

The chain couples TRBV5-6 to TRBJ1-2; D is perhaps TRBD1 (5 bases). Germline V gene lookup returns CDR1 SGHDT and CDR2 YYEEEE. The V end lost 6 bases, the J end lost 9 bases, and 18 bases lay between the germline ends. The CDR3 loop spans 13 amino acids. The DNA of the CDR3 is TGTGCCAGCACCTCTCACAGCTTGGACAGCTACACCTTC. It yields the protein CASTSHSLDSYTF.

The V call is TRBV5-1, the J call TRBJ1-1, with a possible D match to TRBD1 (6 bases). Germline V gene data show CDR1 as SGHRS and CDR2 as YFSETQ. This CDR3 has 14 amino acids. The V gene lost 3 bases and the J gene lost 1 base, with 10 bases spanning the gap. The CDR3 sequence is CASSSKGGNTEAFF. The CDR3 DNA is TGCGCCAGCAGCTCCAAGGGGGGGAACACTGAAGCTTTCTTT.

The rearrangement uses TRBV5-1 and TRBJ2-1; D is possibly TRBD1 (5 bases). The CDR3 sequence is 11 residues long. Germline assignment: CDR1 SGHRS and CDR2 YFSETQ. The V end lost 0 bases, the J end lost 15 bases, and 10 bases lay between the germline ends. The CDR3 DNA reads TGCGCCAGCAGCTTGGGCCAGGGTAGGTTCTTC. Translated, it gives CASSLGQGRFF.